This T cell receptor (beta chain) was recorded in a study of T cells in Graves' hyperthyroidism and ophthalmopathy. Across the whole study: Peripheral blood samples were taken at initial diagnosis, prior to any treatment. Study-level findings and limits: Peripheral blood also featured most of the thyroid clonotypes expanded above 0.001.

Points on this clonotype: The antigen remains undetermined.

From RNA transcripts, TCR beta CDR3 regions were amplified. HTBI primers were the set used in a first-round RT-PCR of the TCR CDR3. Each CDR3 protein gets one entry after TCRdb re-called the multiplex PCR reads with MiXCR. The table records around 600,000 distinct CDR3 sequences, approximately 14% of them present only once. Every diagnosis used clinical symptoms, serum thyroxine and TRAb, thyroid ultrasound and orbital computed tomography. Sequencing was carried out using blood. The TCR originated in a young woman with Graves' hyperthyroidism.

The DNA of the CDR3 is TGCGCCAGCAGCCAACTATCAGGACAGGACGTCCTGACTTTC. This translates into CASSQLSGQDVLTF. The chain combines TRBV4-3 with TRBJ2-6, with 7 positions matching TRBD1. This CDR3 comprises 14 residues. Germline assignment: CDR1 LGHNA and CDR2 YSLEER. After removal of 2 bases from V and 11 bases from J, the junction contained 6 bases not matched to a gene.